The clone carrying this T cell receptor (beta chain) has at least ten counts. Its antigen is not known. TCRdb re-analysed the 5' RACE reads in MiXCR, keeping a single row per CDR3 protein. This sample has 400,000 or so distinct CDR3 sequences, with roughly 9% found just once. There are 20 residues in the CDR3. Germline V lookup: CDR1 SGHAT, CDR2 FQNNGV. J gave up 2 bases and V 5 bases, and 19 bases lay outside the gene matches. This entry is derived from a study of identical twins. Regarding the study as a whole: Out-of-frame sharing of TCR alpha in monozygotic twins was underestimated by models. Twin pairs' shared out-of-frame alpha sequences were enriched in low generation probability. Clonotypes of the beta chain that were abundant in cord blood carried fewer insertions (memory repertoires showed none). Analyses of zero insertions could be partly confounded by invariant MAIT and iNKT cells.

The rearrangement uses TRBV11-2 and TRBJ2-1; 9 bases are shared with TRBD2. The sequencing sample was made of naive T cells sorted from blood. The origin of this receptor is a woman aged 45-65 years in good health. Written as DNA, the CDR3 is TGTGCCAGCAGCCCCAATGTTGGGACTAGCCTGTTGTGGGCCTACAATGAGCAGTTCTTC. Protein: CASSPNVGTSLLWAYNEQFF.